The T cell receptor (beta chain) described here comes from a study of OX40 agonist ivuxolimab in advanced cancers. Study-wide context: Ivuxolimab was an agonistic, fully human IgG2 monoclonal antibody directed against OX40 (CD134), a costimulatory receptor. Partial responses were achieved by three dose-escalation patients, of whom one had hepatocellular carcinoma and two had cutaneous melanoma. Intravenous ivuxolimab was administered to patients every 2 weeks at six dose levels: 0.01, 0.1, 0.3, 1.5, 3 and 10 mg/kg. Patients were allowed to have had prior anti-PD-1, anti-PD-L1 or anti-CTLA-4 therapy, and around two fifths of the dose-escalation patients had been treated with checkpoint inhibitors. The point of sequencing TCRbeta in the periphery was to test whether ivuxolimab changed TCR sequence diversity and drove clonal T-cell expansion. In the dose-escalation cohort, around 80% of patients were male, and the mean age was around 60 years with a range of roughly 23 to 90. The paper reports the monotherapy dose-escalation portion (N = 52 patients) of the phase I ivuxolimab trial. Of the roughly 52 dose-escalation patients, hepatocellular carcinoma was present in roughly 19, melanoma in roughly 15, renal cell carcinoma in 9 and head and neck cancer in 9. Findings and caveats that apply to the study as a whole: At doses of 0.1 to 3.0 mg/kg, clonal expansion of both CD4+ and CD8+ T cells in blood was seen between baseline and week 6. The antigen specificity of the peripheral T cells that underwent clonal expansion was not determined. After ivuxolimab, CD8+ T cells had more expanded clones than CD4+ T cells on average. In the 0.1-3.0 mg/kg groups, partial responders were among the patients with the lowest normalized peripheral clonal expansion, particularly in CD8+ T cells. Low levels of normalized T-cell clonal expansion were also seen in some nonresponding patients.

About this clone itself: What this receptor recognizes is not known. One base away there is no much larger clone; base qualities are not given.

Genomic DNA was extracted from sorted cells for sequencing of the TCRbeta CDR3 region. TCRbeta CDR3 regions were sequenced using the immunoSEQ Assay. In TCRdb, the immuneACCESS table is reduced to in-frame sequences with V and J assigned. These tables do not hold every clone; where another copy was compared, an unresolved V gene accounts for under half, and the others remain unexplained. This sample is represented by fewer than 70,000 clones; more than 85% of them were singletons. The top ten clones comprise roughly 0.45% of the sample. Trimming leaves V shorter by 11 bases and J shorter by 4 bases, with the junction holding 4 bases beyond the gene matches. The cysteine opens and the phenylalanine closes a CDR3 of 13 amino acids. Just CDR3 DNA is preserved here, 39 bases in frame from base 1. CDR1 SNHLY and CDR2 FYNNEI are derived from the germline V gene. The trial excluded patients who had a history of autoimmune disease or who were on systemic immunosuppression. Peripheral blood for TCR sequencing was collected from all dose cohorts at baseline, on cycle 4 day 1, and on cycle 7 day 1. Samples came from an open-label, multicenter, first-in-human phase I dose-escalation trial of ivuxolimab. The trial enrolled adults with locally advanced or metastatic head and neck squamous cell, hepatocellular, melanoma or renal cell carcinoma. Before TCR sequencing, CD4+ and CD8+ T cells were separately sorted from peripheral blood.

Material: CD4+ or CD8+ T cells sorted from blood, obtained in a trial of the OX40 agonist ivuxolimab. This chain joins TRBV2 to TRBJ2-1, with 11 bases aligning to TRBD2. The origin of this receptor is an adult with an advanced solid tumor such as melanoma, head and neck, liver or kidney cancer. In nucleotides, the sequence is TGTGCCTTAGCGGGAGGGGTATACAATGAGCAGTTCTTC. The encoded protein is CALAGGVYNEQFF.